This T cell receptor (beta chain) was retrieved from a study of read filtering for tumor transcriptome and immune sequencing. Study information: After DNase treatment, RNA was made into whole-transcriptome libraries. IR-seq gave about 4.05 to 11 million TCR reads per sample; RNA-seq gave about 80 to 1,300. Points from the study as a whole: IR-seq and RNA-seq agreed better without single-read clonotypes. In IR-seq, single-read clonotypes were about 80% of clonotypes but roughly 3.5% of reads.

The CDR3 spans 14 residues. V lost 4 bases, J lost 4 bases, and 13 bases lay in between. CDR1 and CDR2 (germline): SGHDN, FVKESK. This clonotype appeared many times. Antigen specificity is unknown. This library used about 360 ng RNA and molecular barcoded adaptors spanning alpha/delta and beta/gamma chains. TCRdb called the reads again in MiXCR, with one record for every CDR3 protein. The sample records fewer than 90,000 distinct CDR3 sequences, 10% to 15% being singletons. This chain connects TRBV14 to TRBJ1-2; D gene uncertain. The sequence was collected from a donor over 35 with multiple myeloma. The sequencing sample was made of a population of CD138-negative cells sorted from bone marrow. The CDR3 nucleotides read TGTGCCAGCAGCCCCTACGTCTCCGCCTATGGCTACACCTTC. Its protein is CASSPYVSAYGYTF.